This passage covers 22 T cell receptor beta chains from one sample sequenced in a study of T-cell reconstitution after alpha-beta-depleted transplantation in children. The TCRbeta library was prepared with unique molecular identifiers. A single record per CDR3 protein comes from TCRdb applying MiXCR to the PCR reads. The table includes approximately 210,000 distinct CDR3 sequences, more than 12% detected once. Sequencing was performed on PBMCs from the stem cell graft donor, taken from the stem cell graft. All receptors come from a human donor who donated a stem cell graft to a child with acute lymphoblastic leukemia.

V usage is TRBV5-1 and J usage is TRBJ1-5; tentative D call: TRBD1 (6 bases). This CDR3 contains 15 residues. Germline CDR1 reads SGHRS; CDR2 reads YFSETQ. The ends were cut back, 0 bases at V and 6 bases at J, with 13 bases in the middle. The CDR3 DNA is TGCGCCAGCAGCTTGGGGACAGCTATCGGTCAGCCCCAGCATTTT. Its translation is CASSLGTAIGQPQHF.

This clonotype occurred a few times. The chain employs TRBV7-8 and TRBJ2-2; 16 bases are a match to TRBD2. This CDR3 spans 18 amino acids. V trimming: 5 bases; J trimming: 3 bases; junction bases outside the gene matches: 6. Per germline, CDR1 SGHVS and CDR2 FQNEAQ. The CDR3 spells CASSPGLAGGPDTGELFF. CDR3 DNA: TGTGCCAGCAGCCCGGGACTAGCGGGAGGGCCCGACACCGGGGAGCTGTTTTTT.

This chain connects TRBV5-5 to TRBJ2-5, with 7 bases identical to TRBD1. The CDR3 length is 15 residues. V dropped 2 bases and J dropped 2; count of bases not matched to a gene: 6. In germline, CDR1 is SGHKS, CDR2 YYEKEE (reference sequence). CDR3: CASSLTGTAQETQYF. CDR3 nucleotide sequence: TGTGCCAGCAGCTTAACCGGGACAGCGCAAGAGACCCAGTACTTC.

In this sample, this clonotype turned up many times. The V and J genes are TRBV28 and TRBJ2-4; a possible D gene is TRBD1 (6 bases). Between the trimmed V and J ends, which lost 8 bases and 0 bases, there was a span of 14 bases. The CDR3 sequence is 15 residues long. Germline V lookup: CDR1 MDHEN, CDR2 SYDVKM. DNA for the CDR3: TGTGCCAGCGGCACAGGGATCCTAGCCAAAAACATTCAGTACTTC. It is translated as CASGTGILAKNIQYF. Full variable domain (rest looked up from reference TRBV28 and TRBJ2-4): DVKVTQSSRYLVKRTGEKVFLECVQDMDHENMFWYRQDPGLGLRLIYFSYDVKMKEKGDIPEGYSVSREKKERFSLILESASTNQTSMYLCASGTGILAKNIQYFGAGTRLSVL.

This clonotype was counted many times. The chain carries TRBV5-1 and TRBJ1-1; D is unresolved. Per germline, CDR1 SGHRS and CDR2 YFSETQ. The CDR3 runs 15 residues. V was trimmed by 0 bases and J by 3 bases, leaving 12 bases between them. The CDR3 loop reads CASSLEGRPYTEAFF. As DNA, the CDR3 is TGCGCCAGCAGCTTGGAGGGCAGACCTTACACTGAAGCTTTCTTT.

The V and J genes are TRBV24-1 and TRBJ2-1, with TRBD2 matching over 7 bases. CDR1 and CDR2 (germline): KGHDR, SFDVKD. The CDR3 runs to 16 residues. The V gene end was trimmed by 2 bases and the J gene end by 0 bases; junction bases not matched to a gene: 3. CDR3 DNA sequence: TGTGCCACCAGTGATTACGGCGGGAGCTCCTACAATGAGCAGTTCTTC. It translates to CATSDYGGSSYNEQFF.

This clonotype has ten or more counts. The chain's CDR3 is CASSTDSLSGNTIYF. The CDR3 coding sequence is TGTGCCAGCAGTACAGACAGCCTCTCTGGAAACACCATATATTTT. This chain uses TRBV6-1 with TRBJ1-3; possibly TRBD1 for D (5 bases). This CDR3 is 15 amino acids long. Trimming shortened V by 5 bases and J by 0 bases, and 11 bases separated the two germline ends. In germline, CDR1 is MNHNS, CDR2 SASEGT.

This clonotype was found many times. The rearrangement uses TRBV12-3 or TRBV12-4 and TRBJ2-1, with 9 bases aligning to TRBD2. This CDR3 is built from 15 residues. V shed 6 bases, J shed 3 bases, and the junction held 6 bases outside the gene matches. CDR3 sequence: CASSGTSGFYNEQFF. The DNA of the CDR3 is TGTGCCAGCAGCGGAACTAGCGGGTTCTACAATGAGCAGTTCTTC.

This clonotype has at least ten counts. The V call is TRBV5-1, the J call TRBJ2-1; 9 bases are a match to TRBD1. This CDR3 spans 15 amino acids. V was clipped by 2 bases and J by 3 bases; unmatched bases: 3. The germline V gene encodes CDR1 SGHRS and CDR2 YFSETQ. CDR3 bases: TGCGCCAGCAGCTTTAGACAGGGGGTCTACAATGAGCAGTTCTTC. Its protein is CASSFRQGVYNEQFF.

This clonotype was found many times. This chain links TRBV7-2 with TRBJ1-4; no firm D call. The length of the CDR3 is 17 residues. V was clipped by 0 bases and J by 1 base, with 12 bases between them. The germline V gene encodes CDR1 SGHTA and CDR2 FQGNSA. In nucleotides, the CDR3 is TGTGCCAGCAGCTTAGCACCAGTCTCTATAACTAATGAAAAACTGTTTTTT. It encodes CASSLAPVSITNEKLFF. Looking up the rest from reference TRBV7-2 and TRBJ1-4 gives the full variable domain: GAGVSQSPSNKVTEKGKDVELRCDPISGHTALYWYRQSLGQGLEFLIYFQGNSAPDKSGLPSDRFSAERTGGSVSTLTIQRTQQEDSAVYLCASSLAPVSITNEKLFFGSGTQLSVL.

This clonotype was seen at least ten times. The chain employs TRBV6-1 and TRBJ2-3; D might be TRBD2 (6 bases). Germline V gene data show CDR1 as MNHNS and CDR2 as SASEGT. The CDR3 loop spans 16 amino acids. Trimming shortened V by 5 bases and J by 0 bases, and 15 bases separated the two germline ends. For the CDR3, the DNA is TGTGCCAGCAGTCCAATCTGGGGGACTAGCACAGATACGCAGTATTTT. It yields the protein CASSPIWGTSTDTQYF.

The CDR3 DNA is TGTGCCAGCAGCTTACGCCCAGCGGGATTCCCCTACAATGAGCAGTTCTTC. Amino acid sequence: CASSLRPAGFPYNEQFF. J is TRBJ2-1 and V is TRBV7-9; 7 bases line up with TRBD2. Germline CDR1 is SEHNR and CDR2 is FQNEAQ (reference sequence). This CDR3 is 17 amino acids long. V was pared by 2 bases and J by 2 bases, with 9 bases of the junction left unmatched.

This clonotype was picked up many times. The chain has TRBV7-2 and TRBJ2-1, with 10 bases matching TRBD2. CDR3 size: 15 residues. V was pared by 5 bases and J by 6 bases, with 7 bases of the junction left unmatched. Looked up from germline, CDR1 is SGHTA and CDR2 is FQGNSA. DNA of the CDR3: TGTGCCAGCAGCCAAGGACTAGCGGTAGGCAATGAGCAGTTCTTC. Amino acids: CASSQGLAVGNEQFF.

This clonotype showed up many times. The chain links TRBV19 to TRBJ2-5, with a tentative D call TRBD1 (5 bases). CDR1 and CDR2 from the germline V gene are LNHDA and SQIVND (reference sequence). Trimming removed 2 bases from V and 3 bases from J, with 13 bases in between. This CDR3 comprises 15 residues. The CDR3 loop reads CASSIRARDKETQYF. Written as DNA, the CDR3 is TGTGCCAGTAGTATACGCGCCAGGGATAAAGAGACCCAGTACTTC. Filled out from reference TRBV19 and TRBJ2-5, the complete variable domain reads DGGITQSPKYLFRKEGQNVTLSCEQNLNHDAMYWYRQDPGQGLRLIYYSQIVNDFQKGDIAEGYSVSREKKESFPLTVTSAQKNPTAFYLCASSIRARDKETQYFGPGTRLLVL.

The chain uses TRBV5-1 and TRBJ2-1; 7 nucleotides line up with TRBD2. Trimming cost V 1 base and J 6 bases; bases outside gene matches: 7. The CDR3 has 15 residues. Germline loops: CDR1 SGHRS, CDR2 YFSETQ. The CDR3 bases are TGCGCCAGCAGCTTGTATTGGGGGAGGGGCAATGAGCAGTTCTTC. Translation: CASSLYWGRGNEQFF.

The table lists this clonotype with many counts. The V gene is TRBV25-1, the J gene TRBJ2-1; D possibly uses TRBD1 or TRBD2 (5 bases each). V was shortened by 3 bases and J by 8 bases, with 17 bases between the two germline ends. In germline, CDR1 is MGHDK, CDR2 SYGVNS. The CDR3 is made up of 15 amino acids. The CDR3 DNA is TGTGCCAGCAGTGATCTGGGGCGGGCCGGGGATGAGCAGTTCTTC. Translated: CASSDLGRAGDEQFF.

This clonotype showed up many times. The junction and the germline gene differ at one end; a read error may be behind it. This sequence joins TRBV4-2 and TRBJ1-4; a weak D match, TRBD1 (5 bases). The germline V gene encodes CDR1 LGHNA and CDR2 YNFKEQ. This CDR3 contains 15 residues. CDR3 coding DNA: TGTGCCAGCAGCCAAGTTGCGTTTGGGGAGTCGGGACCAAATTTT. The encoded protein is CASSQVAFGESGPNF.

There are many counts of this clonotype. The chain is built from TRBV20-1 and TRBJ2-1, with TRBD2 as a possible D gene (6 bases). Trimming cost V 5 bases and J 10 bases, with 21 bases left between them. The CDR3 has 14 residues. CDR1 and CDR2 (germline): DFQATT, SNEGSKA (reference sequence). CDR3 nucleotide sequence: TGCAGTGCTGGGGTTAACGGGGGTGTACGGGAGCAGTTCTTC. Amino acids: CSAGVNGGVREQFF.

The chain couples TRBV5-5 to TRBJ2-3; 8 bases align to TRBD1. In germline, CDR1 is SGHKS, CDR2 YYEKEE (reference sequence). V dropped 5 bases and J dropped 1; count of bases not matched to a gene: 15. This CDR3 has 18 residues. The CDR3 here is CASSLTKSSGGGTDTQYF. CDR3 coding DNA: TGTGCCAGCAGTCTTACCAAATCTTCAGGGGGCGGCACAGATACGCAGTATTTT.

This clonotype was detected many times. V usage is TRBV5-1 and J usage is TRBJ1-2; D is unresolved. CDR3 length: 12 residues. Trimming removed 4 bases from V and 2 bases from J, with 6 bases in between. Germline V gene lookup returns CDR1 SGHRS and CDR2 YFSETQ. CDR3 in DNA: TGCGCCAGCAGCGCTGGAAACTATGGCTACACCTTC. Protein sequence: CASSAGNYGYTF.

As concerns this clonotype: A much larger clone differs from this one at a single base, so this may be a read error. The chain joins TRBV4-1 to TRBJ2-7, with 8 bases identical to TRBD2. V lost 1 base, J lost 5 bases, and 10 bases stayed unmatched. The CDR3 is made up of 16 amino acids. Germline V gene sequence: CDR1 MGHRA, CDR2 YSYEKL. CDR3 in amino acids: CASSQAEGTSPNEQYF. In DNA, the CDR3 is TGCGCCAGCAGCCAAGCAGAGGGGACTAGTCCCAACGAGCAGTACTTC.

This clonotype was observed a handful of times. The chain has TRBV29-1 and TRBJ1-1, with a possible D match to TRBD1 (5 bases). The germline CDR1 and CDR2 sequences are SQVTM and ANQGSEA. V shed 4 bases and J shed 4 bases, with 19 bases lying between them. The CDR3 is 15 residues long. CDR3 residues: CSVVDGLGGGTEAFF. CDR3 bases: TGCAGCGTTGTGGATGGATTGGGGGGGGGCACTGAAGCTTTCTTT.